This TCR beta chain derives from a study of post-analysis software for immune sequencing data. Study details: Secondary progressive, relapsing-remitting and progressive-relapsing multiple sclerosis were among the included disease courses. Whole-study results and caveats: About five TRBV segments were more frequent in patients than controls; TRBV5-6, TRBV5-1 and TRBV20-1 belonged to this group. Batch-mates among the samples co-clustered strongly by F measure. Significantly lower normalized Chao1 diversity was found in patients with multiple sclerosis relative to controls.

As regards this clonotype: The target antigen is unknown. At one end, the junction sequence differs from germline, possibly due to a read error.

Prepared TCR beta cDNA libraries contained unique molecular identifiers. With about 0.95 to 11 million T cells as the source, 400,000 to 550,000 cDNA molecules resulted. MiXCR, run by TCRdb on the PCR reads, gives a single entry per CDR3 protein. The repertoire has hundreds of thousands of distinct CDR3 sequences, 30% of them found once; the top ten carry 0.55% to 0.65%. The CDR3 contains 14 residues. Germline CDR1 MGHRA, CDR2 YSYEKL. The gene calls are TRBV4-1 and TRBJ1-2; TRBD1 is a possible D gene (5 bases). Sequenced sample: blood. The origin of this receptor is a girl aged 5-17 years with multiple sclerosis. The CDR3 loop is CASSEERGSYGYTF. DNA for the CDR3: TGCGCCAGCAGCGAAGAGAGGGGATCCTATGGCTACACCTTC.